This TCR beta chain was found in a study of blood T cells in healthy people across ages. There are a few counts of this clonotype. With a J-beta primer mix and a sample-barcoded 5' primer, a second PCR ran 7 to 11 cycles. One entry per CDR3 protein, called by TCRdb with MiXCR from the 5' RACE reads. Among some 710,000 distinct CDR3 sequences listed, 22% were seen once. The sequencing sample was made of blood. The origin of this receptor is a man between 70 and 80 years old in good health.

CDR3 DNA sequence: TGTGCCAGCTCACCGTCCCGGGGCAGCACGAACACCGGGGAGCTGTTTTTT. Translating gives CASSPSRGSTNTGELFF. This chain joins TRBV18 and TRBJ2-2, with D perhaps TRBD1 or TRBD2 (5 bases each). The CDR3 loop spans 17 amino acids. Germline CDR1 is KGHSH and CDR2 is LQKENI. V shed 3 bases and J shed 0 bases, with 14 bases lying between them. The full variable domain, rest sourced from reference TRBV18 and TRBJ2-2, is NAGVMQNPRHLVRRRGQEARLRCSPMKGHSHVYWYRQLPEEGLKFMVYLQKENIIDESGMPKERFSAEFPKEGPSILRIQQVVRGDSAAYFCASSPSRGSTNTGELFFGEGSRLTVL.